This T cell receptor (beta chain) was identified in a study of shared clonotypes between healthy human individuals (dated by TCRdb to the early 2020s). Looking at the study overall: A few men and a couple of women, aged 18 to 49 years, made up the cohort. The study deeply sequenced blood TCR repertoires of about 5 healthy adults to estimate repertoire size and the extent of clonotype sharing between individuals. Between about 0.8 and 9 billion PBMCs per donor were obtained by leukapheresis. For each donor, CD4 naive and CD4 memory were each given three plates, CD8 naive was given two plates, and CD8 memory was given one plate. Different laboratories and diverse techniques were used to prepare libraries and sequence TCR repertoires, to increase sequencing depth and limit assay-specific biases.

Using the deep immunoSEQ assay, TCR CDR3 regions were amplified from genomic DNA by multiplex PCR. Genomic DNA extracted from each cell subset was distributed evenly over all wells of several immunoSEQ 96-well plates, and each plate served as one replicate. For sorted subsets, each replicate PCR was loaded with approximately 0.2 ug genomic DNA, equivalent to 30,000 or so T cell genomes. Purified libraries were measured with a Qubit 3.0 fluorometer, size-checked on a Bioanalyzer 2100, and measured again with the KAPA Library Quantification kit. Each immunoSEQ 96-well plate was sequenced on its own single-read 150-cycle Illumina NextSeq 550 flow cell. Per the original workflow: Because the immunoSEQ output included only junctional sequences and no quality scores, the filtering could not be the same as the filtering used for full-length reads. Sequences were annotated with PyIR, a Python wrapper for IgBLAST v1.9, using IMGT germline references to assign V/J genes and CDR3. Reads were removed for weak V/J assignments (E-value above 1e-6), missing CDR3, stop codons, out-of-frame junctions, or ambiguous translated residues. A V3J clonotype was defined by an identical inferred V gene, J gene, and CDR3 amino acid sequence. The percentage overlap between two repertoires was calculated by dividing the number of shared unique clonotypes by the size of the smaller repertoire. Richness of each repertoire was evaluated using RTK rarefaction, the Chao1 estimator, and Recon v2.1 estimates of unobserved clonotypes. OLGA was used to compute generation probabilities for all TCRbeta clonotypes that the gDNA method yielded from a few donors. TCRdb took over this immuneACCESS table, retaining in-frame rearrangements with V and J assigned. Such tables are incomplete; in checked studies, under half of the missing clones stem from an unresolved V gene, and the remainder is unexplained. The D gene and trimming were derived from the DNA, and the V and J assignments and clone size from that table. Counted in this sample were around 2,000,000 clones; over 85% of them appeared once. Clones ranked in the top ten supply approximately 1% of the sample.

In the case of this clone: The antigen it binds to is not known. Base qualities are not recorded, but no much larger clone differs from it by a single base.

The CDR3 measures 14 amino acids from cysteine to phenylalanine. CDR3 DNA only is kept here, 42 bases in frame from base 1. V loses 4 bases, J loses 5 bases, and the germline ends lie 15 bases apart. Reading the germline V gene gives CDR1 KGHSH and CDR2 LQKENI. Here is what the overall study found, with its caveats: Estimated clonotype richness was generally larger for naive than for memory subsets. Sharing across a few donors was observed for approximately 5% of naive CD4, under 4% of naive CD8, 2% to 2.5% of memory CD4, and around 0.4% of memory CD8 clonotypes. Based on pairwise subsampling, the degree of clonotype sharing among donors was expected to be affected by sequencing depth. The small number of donors limited the genetic and exposure-history diversity represented. Only blood was sampled, and tissue TCR repertoires likely differ from those in blood. Even with the large sequencing depth, rarefaction of the sorted-subset datasets indicated that sequencing was incomplete. Compared with non-shared clonotypes, the clonotypes found in all four sorted-subset donors had higher generation probabilities.

CD8 naive samples were obtained by positive selection for CCR7 among CD45RO-negative cells, yielding a CD45RA+CCR7+ population from which TemRA cells were excluded. The donors were healthy, HIV-negative adults who had no recently reported acute infections or vaccinations. Only Caucasian adults living in Nashville, Tennessee, USA were represented among the donors. After blood collection by leukapheresis, PBMCs were isolated using Ficoll-Histopaque density gradient centrifugation and then cryopreserved in the vapor phase of liquid nitrogen. Purity and quantity of every magnetically sorted T cell population were checked by analytical flow cytometry. From each sorted fraction, genomic DNA was isolated and quantified by UV absorbance on a Nanodrop 2000c.

This receptor was obtained from a man aged 18 to 30 in good health. This receptor chain uses TRBV18 and TRBJ2-7; the D region may be TRBD1 or TRBD2, each matching 5 bases equally. Sequencing was done on a sample of naive CD8+ T cells sorted from blood. The cell subset or site label on this specimen signifies: CD45RA+CCR7+. Here is the DNA: TGTGCCAGCTCACTTGGGACCGACGGCCACGAGCAGTACTTC. It specifies CASSLGTDGHEQYF.